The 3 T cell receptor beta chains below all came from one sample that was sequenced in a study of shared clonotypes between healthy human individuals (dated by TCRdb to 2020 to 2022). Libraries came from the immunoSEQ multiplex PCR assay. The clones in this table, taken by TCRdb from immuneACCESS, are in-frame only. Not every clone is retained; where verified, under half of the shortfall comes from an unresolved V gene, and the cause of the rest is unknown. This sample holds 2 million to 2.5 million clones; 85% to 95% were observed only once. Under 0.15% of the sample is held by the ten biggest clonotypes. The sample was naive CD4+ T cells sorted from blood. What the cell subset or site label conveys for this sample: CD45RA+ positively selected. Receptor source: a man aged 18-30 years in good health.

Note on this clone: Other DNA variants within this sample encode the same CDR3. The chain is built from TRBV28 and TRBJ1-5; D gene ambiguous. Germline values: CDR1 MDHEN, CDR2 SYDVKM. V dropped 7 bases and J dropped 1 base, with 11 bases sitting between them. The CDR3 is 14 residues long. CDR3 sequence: CASTRGGSNQPQHF. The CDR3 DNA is TGTGCCAGCACGCGGGGAGGGAGCAATCAGCCCCAGCATTTT.

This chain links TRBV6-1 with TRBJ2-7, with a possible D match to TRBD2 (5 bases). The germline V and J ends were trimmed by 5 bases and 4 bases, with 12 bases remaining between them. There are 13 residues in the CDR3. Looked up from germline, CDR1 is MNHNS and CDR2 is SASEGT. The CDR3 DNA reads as TGTGCCAGCAGTCTGAATCCGGGGTACGAGCAGTACTTC. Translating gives CASSLNPGYEQYF.

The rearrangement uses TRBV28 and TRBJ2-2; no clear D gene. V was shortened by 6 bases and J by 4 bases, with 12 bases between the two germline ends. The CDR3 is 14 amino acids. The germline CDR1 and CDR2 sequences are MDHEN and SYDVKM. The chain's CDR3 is CASRLRPGTGELFF. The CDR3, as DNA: TGTGCCAGCAGACTCCGCCCAGGCACCGGGGAGCTGTTTTTT.